A selection of T cell receptor beta chains follows, all from one sample in a study of T cell repertoires in cytomegalovirus infection. MiXCR was run by TCRdb on the reads, yielding one entry per CDR3 protein. This sample yields 150,000 to 200,000 distinct CDR3 sequences, of which approximately 19% are seen a single time; 2.5% to 3% belongs to the top ten. The sample taken for sequencing was PBMCs. These receptor sequences come from a human donor in good health (CMV status not recorded). Some clones in this sample may be carry-over from other donors' samples. Both conserved end residues are part of each CDR3.

v_call | cdr3_aa
TRBV28 | CASTQTGTGNNEQFF
TRBV6-5 | CASSNFYEQYF
TRBV12-5 | CASGSTRAETQYF
TRBV6-5 | CASSYSKARGYEQYF
TRBV5-6 | CASSLGSPGTEAFF
TRBV7-8 | CASSLALWETQYF
TRBV6-1 | CASSEQGSFTDTQYF
TRBV7-8 | CASRGRGATNEKLFF
TRBV23-1 | CASSHDDAGSSHTRARTTNEKLFF
TRBV7-6 | CASSSIAGVVYNEQFF
TRBV27 | CASRPVQGDYGYTF
TRBV4-1 | CASSPTQRPPNSPLHF
TRBV7-2 | CASSSRQSPYNEQFF
TRBV29-1 | CSVDGQLGYTF
TRBV20-1 | CSASGRGLPYGYTF
TRBV6-5 | CASSWRDRDYGYTF
TRBV14 | CASSQDMGRGNEKLFF
TRBV7-2 | CASSLESRNYGYTF
TRBV7-2 | CASSPGGHEGGYTF
TRBV6-5 | CTSSVTGRVGEQYF
TRBV7-8 | CASSLEGGVGNTIYF
TRBV7-2 | CASSEREDGLRGYGYTF
TRBV28 | CASSTGTSGNEQFF
TRBV28 | CASSLRGSYRNQPQHF
TRBV6-6 | CASSYSPQLGGELFF
TRBV6-5 | CASKRLAGSPDTQYF
TRBV5-3 | CASSARQGAGYGYTF
TRBV19 | CASSIPQGASTDTQYF
TRBV5-4 | CASSPRGGNSYNEQFF
TRBV7-2 | CASSSSRGTGELFF
TRBV18 | CASSRDTGTLGELFF
TRBV20-1 | CSAIALGQGIHNEQFF
TRBV25-1 | CASSEPMGGAYSTDTQYF
TRBV5-1 | CASSLPNNEQFF
TRBV7-2 | CASRPQGTGELFF
TRBV4-1 | CASSQRDTETQYF
TRBV29-1 | CSVHQPGLADTQYF